The clone carrying this TCR beta chain showed up just a few times. Its antigen is undetermined. This sample stems from a study of T cells in Graves' hyperthyroidism and ophthalmopathy. Study-wide context: Blood from the periphery was taken at initial diagnosis, before any treatment.

General study findings and limits: By a 13 V-J model, ophthalmopathy was set apart from stable hyperthyroidism.

For ophthalmopathy patients, the Clinical Activity Score was at least 3 and the NOSPECS grade at least 4; duration was under 3 months. Diagnoses were established using clinical symptoms, serum thyroxine and TRAb, thyroid ultrasound and orbital computed tomography. From RNA transcripts, TCR beta CDR3 regions were amplified. The HTBI set primed first-round TCR CDR3 RT-PCR. From the multiplex PCR reads, TCRdb called clonotypes with MiXCR, one entry per CDR3 protein. The data hold approximately 410,000 distinct CDR3 sequences, with roughly 14% observed a single time. The receptor's source is a young man with Graves' ophthalmopathy. The specimen sequenced was blood.

Here the CDR3 DNA reads TGTGCCAGCAGTGGAGGGACAGCTAATTCACCCCTCCACTTT. Its translation is CASSGGTANSPLHF. The chain links TRBV6-1 to TRBJ1-6, with 7 bases aligning to TRBD1. V lost 4 bases and J lost 6; bases outside the gene matches: 3. The CDR3 consists of 14 residues. Germline CDR1 and CDR2: MNHNS and SASEGT.